Shown below are 24 T cell receptor beta chains from a single sample sequenced in a study of blood T cell repertoires in COVID-19. TCRdb's copy holds only in-frame clones and misses some; the assay was immunoSEQ multiplex PCR. The table shows around 120,000 clones, with about 77% occurring only once. The material sequenced was peripheral blood. The origin of the receptors is a human donor in a cohort sampled during active COVID-19.

The chain links TRBV19 to TRBJ1-5; no firm D call. The germline V gene has CDR1 LNHDA and CDR2 SQIVND (reference sequence). The CDR3 has 14 amino acids. The germline V and J ends were trimmed by 5 bases and 4 bases, with 12 bases remaining between them. CDR3 nucleotide sequence: TGTGCCAGTAGTCCAACCGGGAGTAATCAGCCCCAGCATTTT. It codes for CASSPTGSNQPQHF. Full variable domain (outside the CDR3, taken from reference TRBV19 and TRBJ1-5): DGGITQSPKYLFRKEGQNVTLSCEQNLNHDAMYWYRQDPGQGLRLIYYSQIVNDFQKGDIAEGYSVSREKKESFPLTVTSAQKNPTAFYLCASSPTGSNQPQHFGDGTRLSIL.

The chain carries TRBV7-8 and TRBJ1-1; D call uncertain. Looked up from germline, CDR1 is SGHVS and CDR2 is FQNEAQ. Trimming cost V 3 bases and J 4 bases, with 12 bases left between them. The CDR3 totals 14 residues. The CDR3 region is CASSLGLRSTEAFF. The DNA of the CDR3 is TGTGCCAGCAGCTTGGGTCTACGGAGCACTGAAGCTTTCTTT.

Of note for this clone: The junction departs from germline at one end; a sequencing error may be responsible. V gene TRBV7-7 combines with J gene TRBJ2-5, with TRBD2 as a possible D gene (5 bases). Germline assignment: CDR1 SSHAT and CDR2 FNYEAQ (reference sequence). This CDR3 has 15 amino acids. The CDR3 is CASSSGLGVQETQYF. The DNA for the CDR3 is TGTGCTAGCAGCTCCGGACTGGGAGTTCAAGAGACCCAGTACTTC. The full variable domain, with the rest looked up from reference TRBV7-7 and TRBJ2-5, is GAGVSQSPRYKVTKRGQDVTLRCDPISSHATLYWYQQALGQGPEFLTYFNYEAQPDKSGLPSDRFSAERPEGSISTLTIQRTEQRDSAMYRCASSSGLGVQETQYFGPGTRLLVL.

The CDR3 reads CASSPGGSGARWDTQYF. CDR3 in DNA: TGTGCCAGCAGTCCTGGTGGTAGCGGGGCCCGGTGGGATACGCAGTATTTT. The chain combines TRBV28 with TRBJ2-3, with TRBD2 matching 8 bases. Germline CDR1 is MDHEN and CDR2 is SYDVKM. The CDR3 is 17 residues long. J lost 6 bases, V lost 5 bases, and 16 bases had no gene match. The full variable domain, rest sourced from reference TRBV28 and TRBJ2-3, is DVKVTQSSRYLVKRTGEKVFLECVQDMDHENMFWYRQDPGLGLRLIYFSYDVKMKEKGDIPEGYSVSREKKERFSLILESASTNQTSMYLCASSPGGSGARWDTQYFGPGTRLTVL.

V gene TRBV9 combines with J gene TRBJ2-7; 11 bases are a match to TRBD2. V gave up 0 bases and J gave up 3 bases; unmatched junction bases: 5. The germline gives CDR1 SGDLS, CDR2 YYNGEE. The CDR3 has 16 residues. The DNA for the CDR3 is TGTGCCAGCAGCGTAGCGGCTAGCGGGGGGTTCTACGAGCAGTACTTC. Its protein is CASSVAASGGFYEQYF.

V and J are TRBV28 and TRBJ1-3, with D perhaps TRBD1 (5 bases). The CDR3 consists of 20 residues. Germline V CDR1 and CDR2: MDHEN, SYDVKM. Trimming took off 6 bases at V and 0 bases at J, with 27 bases between the two ends. The CDR3: CASSLSLRSWGANSGNTIYF. CDR3 coding DNA: TGTGCCAGCAGCCTTAGTTTGAGGTCGTGGGGCGCAAACTCTGGAAACACCATATATTTT.

Details on this clone: Other DNA variants within this sample encode the same CDR3. This chain connects TRBV5-1 to TRBJ1-1; 10 bases align to TRBD1. There are 15 residues in the CDR3. Unmatched junction bases numbered 0, after V lost 0 bases and J lost 1 base. Per germline, CDR1 SGHRS and CDR2 YFSETQ. This CDR3 is CASSLGQGANTEAFF. The CDR3 DNA follows: TGCGCCAGCAGCTTGGGACAGGGGGCGAACACTGAAGCTTTCTTT.

The rearrangement uses TRBV30 and TRBJ2-7; D is unclear. Germline CDR1 GTSNPN, CDR2 SVGIG (reference sequence). There are 16 residues in the CDR3. The ends were cut back, 0 bases at V and 0 bases at J, with 15 bases in the middle. In nucleotides, the CDR3 is TGTGCCTGGAGTGTACTTGGCCCCTGGAGCTCCTACGAGCAGTACTTC. This translates into CAWSVLGPWSSYEQYF.

The chain employs TRBV28 and TRBJ2-1; 7 bases are a match to TRBD1. V shed 5 bases and J 9 bases; nucleotides not matched to a gene: 10. Germline-derived CDR1 and CDR2 are MDHEN and SYDVKM. The CDR3 is made up of 14 amino acids. CDR3: CASSPWAGGREQFF. Here the CDR3 DNA reads TGTGCCAGCAGTCCTTGGGCAGGGGGTCGTGAGCAGTTCTTC.

The chain combines TRBV5-8 with TRBJ1-5, with 8 positions matching TRBD1. This CDR3 has 13 amino acids. Trimming took 5 bases from V and 9 from J; bases not matched to a gene: 7. Looked up from germline, CDR1 is SGHTS and CDR2 is YDEGEE. The DNA for the CDR3 is TGTGCCAGCAGGCGGACAGGGTCGGGGCCCCAGCATTTT. Its translation is CASRRTGSGPQHF.

The CDR3 DNA is TGTGCCAGCAGCTCGCCGGGTTTGTCTGAAGAGTTCTTC. As protein: CASSSPGLSEEFF. The chain carries TRBV7-2 and TRBJ2-1; no reliable D call. CDR3 length equals 13 residues. Looked up from germline, CDR1 is SGHTA and CDR2 is FQGNSA. Trimming cost V 4 bases and J 14 bases, with 18 bases left between them.

The J gene is TRBJ1-1, the V gene TRBV29-1; 8 bases align to TRBD1. Germline assignment: CDR1 SQVTM and CDR2 ANQGSEA. The CDR3 spans 14 residues. With 3 bases clipped from V and 2 bases from J, the junction kept 5 bases outside the gene matches. Here the CDR3 reads CSVDPTGGNTEAFF. The CDR3 DNA sequence: TGCAGCGTTGACCCCACAGGGGGTAACACTGAAGCTTTCTTT.

This clone was counted a few times. The chain carries TRBV7-2 and TRBJ2-7; 8 nucleotides agree with TRBD2. This CDR3 has 16 residues. Germline CDR1 is SGHTA and CDR2 is FQGNSA. The junction had 10 bases not matched to a gene; V was cut back by 5 bases and J by 1 base. CDR3 sequence: CASSTRLASKSYEQYF. The CDR3 DNA follows: TGTGCCAGCAGCACCAGACTAGCGAGTAAATCCTACGAGCAGTACTTC. Variable domain in full (rest from reference TRBV7-2 and TRBJ2-7): GAGVSQSPSNKVTEKGKDVELRCDPISGHTALYWYRQSLGQGLEFLIYFQGNSAPDKSGLPSDRFSAERTGGSVSTLTIQRTQQEDSAVYLCASSTRLASKSYEQYFGPGTRLTVT.

This chain uses TRBV6-1 with TRBJ2-6; 8 nucleotides align to TRBD1. The CDR3 length is 20 residues. After removal of 2 bases from V and 2 bases from J, the junction contained 14 bases not matched to a gene. The germline V gene has CDR1 MNHNS and CDR2 SASEGT. The CDR3: CASSERGMTGVSTGANVLTF. CDR3 sequence (DNA): TGTGCCAGCAGTGAAAGGGGGATGACAGGGGTTTCTACTGGGGCCAACGTCCTGACTTTC.

This clone has only one observation. The chain recombines TRBV7-2 with TRBJ2-3, with a weak D call TRBD2 (5 bases). V lost 4 bases to trimming and J lost 0 bases, with 17 bases between them. CDR1 and CDR2 from the germline V gene are SGHTA and FQGNSA. The CDR3 runs 17 residues. The CDR3 coding sequence is TGTGCCAGCAGCTCCTTCTGGCGGGCAGGTAGCACAGATACGCAGTATTTT. This codes for CASSSFWRAGSTDTQYF.

V and J are TRBV10-3 and TRBJ2-7; TRBD1 agrees at 8 bases. There are 17 residues in the CDR3. V lost 6 bases and J lost 3; bases outside the gene matches: 16. Germline V CDR1 and CDR2: ENHRY, SYGVKD. CDR3 nucleotide sequence: TGTGCCATCAGGGGACAGGCAAAATCGCTGGGTATCTACGAGCAGTACTTC. Translating it yields CAIRGQAKSLGIYEQYF.

The genes are TRBV5-1 and TRBJ2-3; 8 nucleotides align to TRBD2. The germline V gene has CDR1 SGHRS and CDR2 YFSETQ. The J segment lost 3 bases and the V segment lost 2 bases, leaving 5 bases of the junction unmatched. This CDR3 is built from 15 residues. CDR3 sequence: CASSFSGSLTDTQYF. DNA of the CDR3: TGCGCCAGCAGCTTCAGCGGGAGTTTGACAGATACGCAGTATTTT.

The chain combines TRBV28 with TRBJ1-2, with a weak D call TRBD1 (6 bases). Trimming shortened V by 7 bases and J by 0 bases, and 9 bases separated the two germline ends. Germline V lookup: CDR1 MDHEN, CDR2 SYDVKM. This CDR3 is built from 13 residues. CDR3 coding DNA: TGTGCCAGCACCCCAGGGGCTAACTATGGCTACACCTTC. Its translation is CASTPGANYGYTF.

This chain joins TRBV24-1 and TRBJ2-7; TRBD1 matches 11 bases. The germline V gene has CDR1 KGHDR and CDR2 SFDVKD. Trimming took 10 bases from V and 4 from J; bases not matched to a gene: 11. The CDR3 is made up of 15 amino acids. This CDR3 reads CATTDRTGGFYEQYF. The CDR3 DNA is TGTGCCACGACAGATCGGACAGGGGGCTTTTACGAGCAGTACTTC.

The chain carries TRBV28 and TRBJ2-7; 9 bases fit TRBD1. The V and J ends lost 4 bases and 5 bases, in that order; junction bases with no gene match: 18. CDR1 is MDHEN, CDR2 SYDVKM, per germline. The CDR3 runs to 18 residues. The CDR3 here is CASSSSHFRDRAVHEQYF. The CDR3, as DNA: TGTGCCAGCAGTTCCTCCCATTTCAGGGACAGGGCGGTCCACGAGCAGTACTTC.

The chain uses TRBV2 and TRBJ2-2; TRBD2 is a possible D gene (5 bases). CDR1 and CDR2 (germline): SNHLY, FYNNEI. This CDR3 region has 12 residues. Trimming cost V 7 bases and J 6 bases, with 9 bases left between them. In nucleotides, the CDR3 is TGTGCCAGCACCCGGACTCCCGGGGAGCTGTTTTTT. Translation gives CASTRTPGELFF.

V gene TRBV18 combines with J gene TRBJ1-2; 8 positions match TRBD1. The CDR3 is 13 residues long. Germline CDR1 and CDR2: KGHSH and LQKENI. V was pared by 6 bases and J by 6 bases, with 6 bases of the junction left unmatched. CDR3 DNA: TGTGCCAGCTCCCCAGGACAGGGAGATGGCTACACCTTC. As protein: CASSPGQGDGYTF.

The J gene is TRBJ2-3, the V gene TRBV2, with 9 bases lining up with TRBD2. V lost 5 bases to trimming and J lost 5 bases; unmatched junction nucleotides: 8. The CDR3 runs to 15 residues. In germline, CDR1 is SNHLY, CDR2 FYNNEI. CDR3 protein: CASSPLAGSKDTQYF. The CDR3 nucleotides read TGTGCCAGCAGTCCCCTAGCGGGGTCCAAAGATACGCAGTATTTT.

This chain links TRBV28 with TRBJ1-1; the match to TRBD1 covers 8 bases. This CDR3 is built from 14 residues. Germline V gene lookup returns CDR1 MDHEN and CDR2 SYDVKM. The trim removed 7 bases at V and 3 bases at J, leaving 7 bases unmatched. The CDR3 coding sequence is TGTGCCAGCACGGGGCAGGGGGCGCACACTGAAGCTTTCTTT. This sequence encodes CASTGQGAHTEAFF.